The 21 T cell receptor beta chains listed next were all sequenced from one sample in a study of blood T cell repertoires in COVID-19. Assay: immunoSEQ multiplex PCR; the TCRdb copy retains only in-frame clones and omits some. The sample yields over 200,000 clones, 83% seen once. Sequenced material: peripheral blood. The receptors come from an elderly man with acute or convalescent COVID-19.

The chain uses TRBV6-6 and TRBJ1-5, with TRBD1 matching 8 bases. After removal of 6 bases from V and 0 bases from J, the junction contained 4 bases not matched to a gene. Germline V gene sequence: CDR1 MNHNY, CDR2 SVGAGI (reference sequence). This CDR3 spans 15 amino acids. CDR3 in DNA: TGTGCCAGCAGGCGGACAGGGACTAGCAATCAGCCCCAGCATTTT. This encodes CASRRTGTSNQPQHF.

V usage is TRBV5-8 and J usage is TRBJ2-5; TRBD2 agrees at 7 bases. The CDR3 sequence is 15 residues long. Germline loops: CDR1 SGHTS, CDR2 YDEGEE. Losses at the gene ends were 6 bases for V and 4 bases for J; bases not matched to a gene: 12. CDR3 loop: CASTPRGLTRETQYF. CDR3 coding DNA: TGTGCCAGCACCCCGCGGGGACTAACGAGAGAGACCCAGTACTTC.

The sample holds one count of this clone. This chain joins TRBV7-9 and TRBJ2-2, with TRBD1 as a possible D gene (7 bases). V lost 6 bases and J 1 base, leaving 21 bases between the germline ends. Germline CDR1 SEHNR, CDR2 FQNEAQ (reference sequence). This CDR3 spans 18 amino acids. As DNA, the CDR3 is TGTGCCAGCAGGGACTACACACCAGGGGGTGGGAACACCGGGGAGCTGTTTTTT. Its translation: CASRDYTPGGGNTGELFF. The whole variable domain, filled in from reference TRBV7-9 and TRBJ2-2, reads DTGVSQNPRHKITKRGQNVTFRCDPISEHNRLYWYRQTLGQGPEFLTYFQNEAQLEKSRLLSDRFSAERPKGSFSTLEIQRTEQGDSAMYLCASRDYTPGGGNTGELFFGEGSRLTVL.

This sequence joins TRBV11-3 and TRBJ2-3, with 8 bases identical to TRBD2. Germline values: CDR1 SGHNT, CDR2 YENEEA. Unmatched junction bases numbered 8, after V lost 5 bases and J lost 1 base. The CDR3 sequence is 16 residues long. The CDR3 sequence is CASSPGRGIRTDTQYF. CDR3 nucleotides: TGTGCCAGCAGCCCCGGGAGGGGGATTCGCACAGATACGCAGTATTTT.

The chain joins TRBV2 to TRBJ1-4; tentatively, D is TRBD1 (6 bases). Per germline, CDR1 SNHLY and CDR2 FYNNEI. The ends were cut back, 6 bases at V and 8 bases at J, with 13 bases in the middle. CDR3 size: 13 residues. The CDR3 loop reads CASSDRRNEKLFF. The CDR3 DNA sequence: TGTGCCAGCAGCGACAGGAGGAACGAAAAACTGTTTTTT.

The chain links TRBV18 to TRBJ2-1; D unclear. The CDR3 has 11 residues. Trimming removed 5 bases from V and 9 bases from J, with 8 bases in between. Germline assignment: CDR1 KGHSH and CDR2 LQKENI. Written as DNA, the CDR3 is TGTGCCAGCTCAGAGAGAGCTGAGCAGTTCTTC. Translated, it gives CASSERAEQFF. Full variable domain (rest looked up from reference TRBV18 and TRBJ2-1): NAGVMQNPRHLVRRRGQEARLRCSPMKGHSHVYWYRQLPEEGLKFMVYLQKENIIDESGMPKERFSAEFPKEGPSILRIQQVVRGDSAAYFCASSERAEQFFGPGTRLTVL.

V is TRBV5-4 and J is TRBJ2-7; no reliable D call. V was pared by 3 bases and J by 4 bases, with 11 bases between. This CDR3 spans 13 amino acids. Per germline, CDR1 SGHNT and CDR2 YYREEE (reference sequence). The CDR3 DNA reads TGTGCCAGCAGCTCCCCCCCCGGTTACGAGCAGTACTTC. Protein: CASSSPPGYEQYF.

The genes are TRBV7-9 and TRBJ1-4; D is perhaps TRBD1 (5 bases). The CDR3 loop spans 14 amino acids. Trimming stripped 3 bases from V and 4 bases from J, with 9 bases between. The germline CDR1 and CDR2 sequences are SEHNR and FQNEAQ (reference sequence). The CDR3 loop is CASSFHGGNEKLFF. CDR3 DNA sequence: TGTGCCAGCAGCTTCCACGGGGGTAATGAAAAACTGTTTTTT.

This chain connects TRBV5-1 to TRBJ2-5; 10 bases map to TRBD2. The CDR3 has 16 amino acids. Trimming at V came to 0 bases and at J to 4 bases, leaving 6 bases not matched to a gene. Germline assignment: CDR1 SGHRS and CDR2 YFSETQ. CDR3 amino acids: CASSLALAGVLETQYF. The CDR3 nucleotides read TGCGCCAGCAGCTTGGCTCTAGCGGGAGTACTAGAGACCCAGTACTTC.

The CDR3 reads CASSPGTSGANTGELFF. The CDR3 region has the DNA TGTGCCAGCAGCCCCGGGACTAGCGGGGCGAACACCGGGGAGCTGTTTTTT. V is TRBV7-2 and J is TRBJ2-2; 13 bases agree with TRBD2. With V trimmed by 5 bases and J by 0 bases, 3 bases remained unmatched. The CDR3 runs to 17 residues. Germline loops: CDR1 SGHTA, CDR2 FQGNSA.

This clone was seen only once. The gene calls are TRBV11-3 and TRBJ2-1, with D perhaps matching TRBD1 (6 bases). The CDR3 contains 16 residues. CDR1 and CDR2 (germline): SGHNT, YENEEA. V lost 4 bases and J 2 bases, leaving 15 bases between the germline ends. The CDR3 nucleotides are TGTGCCAGCAGCTCTCAATGGGGGCCCACCTACAATGAGCAGTTCTTC. Translating it yields CASSSQWGPTYNEQFF.

This clone was picked up one time. The V and J genes are TRBV5-8 and TRBJ2-1; tentative D call: TRBD2 (6 bases). The CDR3 runs to 16 residues. Trimming pared 0 bases from V and 4 bases from J, leaving 14 bases between. The germline CDR1 and CDR2 sequences are SGHTS and YDEGEE. In nucleotides, the CDR3 is TGTGCCAGCAGCTTGGACCAGCGGGTAAAGTACAATGAGCAGTTCTTC. Its protein is CASSLDQRVKYNEQFF.

The CDR3 protein is CASSLSGASIQYF. The CDR3, as DNA: TGTGCCAGCAGTTTATCAGGGGCCAGCATTCAGTACTTC. This rearrangement joins TRBV27 to TRBJ2-4; D possibly corresponds to TRBD1 (5 bases). The germline CDR1 and CDR2 sequences are MNHEY and SMNVEV (reference sequence). The V and J ends lost 0 bases and 9 bases respectively, with 9 bases between them. The CDR3 totals 13 residues.

The rearrangement joins TRBV7-9 to TRBJ2-1, with 8 positions matching TRBD1. V gave up 8 bases and J gave up 1 base; unmatched junction bases: 7. The CDR3 has 15 amino acids. The germline gives CDR1 SEHNR, CDR2 FQNEAQ (reference sequence). DNA of the CDR3: TGTGCCAGCGGAAAAGACAGGGGATCCTACAATGAGCAGTTCTTC. As protein: CASGKDRGSYNEQFF.

The gene calls are TRBV21-1 and TRBJ2-7; the tabulated D call, TRBD1, remains unverified against the DNA. TRBV21-1 is a listed pseudogene. The CDR3 loop spans 17 amino acids. The CDR3 loop reads CASSKKGGTLSSYEQYF. DNA of the CDR3: TGTGCCAGCAGCAAAAAAGGGGGTACCCTTTCCTCCTACGAGCAGTACTTC.

The chain carries TRBV3-1 (or the pseudogene TRBV3-2) and TRBJ2-6; TRBD2 aligns across 7 bases. Germline V gene sequence: CDR1 LGHDT, CDR2 YNNKEL (reference sequence). The CDR3 runs to 15 residues. The ends lost 3 bases at V and 2 bases at J; junction bases unmatched: 1. In DNA, the CDR3 is TGTGCCAGCAGCCAGGGGGGGGCTGGGGCCAACGTCCTGACTTTC. Translating it yields CASSQGGAGANVLTF.

The gene calls are TRBV30 and TRBJ1-2; TRBD1 is a possible D gene (6 bases). The germline V gene encodes CDR1 GTSNPN and CDR2 SVGIG (reference sequence). CDR3 length: 15 residues. With 3 bases removed from V and 2 bases from J, the gap between germline ends came to 16 bases. CDR3 sequence (DNA): TGTGCCTGGAGGGCGGGGGCCCGCGGGAACTATGGCTACACCTTC. Its translation: CAWRAGARGNYGYTF.

CDR3 coding DNA: TGTGCCAGCAGTGATGGACTAGCGGGGGCCAATGAGCAGTTCTTC. This sequence encodes CASSDGLAGANEQFF. The rearrangement links TRBV2 to TRBJ2-1; 13 bases map to TRBD2. J was trimmed by 6 bases and V by 3 bases; bases with no gene match: 2. Germline CDR1 reads SNHLY; CDR2 reads FYNNEI. The CDR3 runs 15 residues.

The CDR3 DNA is TGTGCCAGCAGGGCCGATGGACAGTTGAACACTGAAGCTTTCTTT. This encodes CASRADGQLNTEAFF. The chain joins TRBV2 to TRBJ1-1; D is possibly TRBD1 (6 bases). With 6 bases removed from V and 0 bases from J, the gap between germline ends came to 14 bases. Germline CDR1 is SNHLY and CDR2 is FYNNEI. There are 15 residues in the CDR3.

The chain links TRBV30 to TRBJ2-4, with 9 bases that match TRBD1. This CDR3 is built from 13 residues. J gave up 6 bases and V 4 bases, and 4 bases lay outside the gene matches. From germline, CDR1 is GTSNPN and CDR2 SVGIG (reference sequence). As DNA, the CDR3 is TGTGCCTGGATGAGACAGGGGGTAAACATTCAGTACTTC. Translation: CAWMRQGVNIQYF.

The chain couples TRBV14 to TRBJ2-5; 8 bases match TRBD2. Trimming at V came to 4 bases and at J to 1 base, leaving 8 bases not matched to a gene. The CDR3 is made up of 16 amino acids. Per the germline V gene, CDR1 is SGHDN and CDR2 is FVKESK. CDR3 amino acids: CASSPQRAGGQETQYF. CDR3 DNA: TGTGCCAGCAGCCCACAACGGGCGGGGGGCCAAGAGACCCAGTACTTC.